The source of this T cell receptor (beta chain) is a study of CD8+ T cells in alopecia areata. After removal of 11 bases from V and 2 bases from J, the junction contained 14 bases not matched to a gene. The germline CDR1 and CDR2 sequences are ENHRY and SYGVKD. The CDR3 consists of 18 residues. Extracted from the samples, RNA was reverse transcribed into cDNA to serve as the sequencing template. The data were produced by immunoSEQ multiplex PCR, yet TCRdb's version contains in-frame clones alone and is incomplete. This table holds some 22,000 clones, 50% to 55% found once. Findings and limits, study-wide: Possibly as an HLA-related effect, TCR sharing across patients appeared less clear than in mice.

With respect to this clone: Antigen unknown.

The source material was NKG2D-high CD8+ T cells sorted from blood. The sequence was obtained from a human donor with alopecia areata. The rearrangement joins TRBV10-3 to TRBJ2-1; TRBD2 agrees at 14 bases. The CDR3: CASGPGTSGRRAYNEQFF. The CDR3 DNA reads TGTGCCTCGGGTCCCGGGACTAGCGGGAGAAGGGCCTACAATGAGCAGTTCTTC.